These 19 T cell receptor beta chains share one sample of origin, sequenced in a study of T-cell reconstitution after alpha-beta-depleted transplantation in children. Using unique molecular identifiers, the investigators prepared the TCRbeta library. TCRdb re-derived calls from the PCR reads in MiXCR, one entry per CDR3 protein. The repertoire consists of about 400,000 distinct CDR3 sequences, with just over 20% occurring once and the leading ten covering 3% to 4%. The sequences come from PBMCs from the stem cell graft donor, collected from the stem cell graft. These TCRs come from a human donor who donated a stem cell graft to a child with acute myeloid leukemia.

This clonotype was counted a few times. This sequence joins TRBV5-1 and TRBJ2-5, with D maybe TRBD2 (5 bases). This CDR3 is 13 amino acids long. Germline values: CDR1 SGHRS, CDR2 YFSETQ. The V end was cut by 0 bases, the J end by 3 bases, with 6 bases between. The CDR3 is CASSLAGKETQYF. CDR3 coding DNA: TGCGCCAGCAGCTTGGCGGGGAAAGAGACCCAGTACTTC.

This clonotype showed up many times. The chain combines TRBV20-1 with TRBJ2-3; D is possibly TRBD2 (6 bases). The V gene lost 4 bases and the J gene lost 0 bases, with 14 bases spanning the gap. CDR1 is DFQATT, CDR2 SNEGSKA, per germline (reference sequence). The CDR3 spans 15 residues. Here the CDR3 DNA reads TGCAGTGCTACCGGGGAGGCTACTAGCACAGATACGCAGTATTTT. This codes for CSATGEATSTDTQYF.

This clonotype occurred many times. The gene calls are TRBV19 and TRBJ1-2, with a weak D call TRBD1 (5 bases). Germline CDR1 LNHDA, CDR2 SQIVND (reference sequence). Trimming pared 6 bases from V and 8 bases from J, leaving 34 bases between. The CDR3 contains 19 residues. CDR3: CASRLYSIAGPLAFGGYTF. As DNA, the CDR3 is TGTGCCAGTAGACTGTACAGTATCGCAGGGCCCTTAGCCTTTGGGGGCTACACCTTC.

This clonotype appeared many times. CDR3 protein: CASSQLTSGSSYNEQFF. The CDR3 DNA sequence: TGCGCCAGCAGCCAACTAACTAGCGGGAGCTCCTACAATGAGCAGTTCTTC. The chain carries TRBV4-3 and TRBJ2-1, with TRBD2 identical over 11 bases. The V gene's germline CDR1 is LGHNA and CDR2 YSLEER. The V segment lost 2 bases and the J segment 0 bases; nucleotides outside the gene matches: 3. The CDR3 runs to 17 residues.

This clonotype was counted between two and nine times. This chain joins TRBV12-3 or TRBV12-4 and TRBJ2-4; no firm D call. Trimming removed 1 base at V and 3 bases at J, with 4 bases between. The CDR3 length is 13 residues. The CDR3 protein is CASSLDRKNIQYF. The CDR3 nucleotides are TGTGCCAGCAGTTTAGACCGCAAAAACATTCAGTACTTC.

The J gene is TRBJ2-7, the V gene TRBV2; no reliable D call. V shed 7 bases and J shed 4 bases, with 14 bases lying between them. The CDR3 is made up of 13 amino acids. Germline CDR1 and CDR2: SNHLY and FYNNEI. CDR3 loop: CASTQRPSYEQYF. The DNA for the CDR3 is TGTGCCAGCACGCAACGGCCCTCGTACGAGCAGTACTTC.

The CDR3 sequence: CASSLERLASYNEQFF. The CDR3 nucleotides are TGTGCCAGCAGTTTAGAAAGACTAGCGTCCTACAATGAGCAGTTCTTC. This rearrangement joins TRBV27 to TRBJ2-1, with 8 bases that match TRBD2. CDR3 length: 16 amino acids. Looked up from germline, CDR1 is MNHEY and CDR2 is SMNVEV (reference sequence). The trim removed 2 bases at V and 1 base at J, leaving 4 bases unmatched.

This clonotype came up many times. The chain carries TRBV12-3 or TRBV12-4 and TRBJ2-7, with D possibly matching TRBD2 (5 bases). The length of the CDR3 is 15 residues. V was clipped by 3 bases and J by 2 bases, with 14 bases between them. CDR3 residues: CASSLGTRFPYEQYF. CDR3 DNA: TGTGCCAGCAGTTTGGGTACTAGATTCCCCTACGAGCAGTACTTC.

The chain employs TRBV29-1 and TRBJ1-4; D is unresolved. From germline, CDR1 is SQVTM and CDR2 ANQGSEA. Trimming took 6 bases from V and 0 from J, leaving 11 bases between them. CDR3 length: 14 residues. The CDR3 DNA sequence: TGCAGCGTGTGGGCGTCTGCAACTAATGAAAAACTGTTTTTT. Protein: CSVWASATNEKLFF. Full variable domain (missing parts from reference TRBV29-1 and TRBJ1-4): SAVISQKPSRDICQRGTSLTIQCQVDSQVTMMFWYRQQPGQSLTLIATANQGSEATYESGFVIDKFPISRPNLTFSTLTVSNMSPEDSSIYLCSVWASATNEKLFFGSGTQLSVL.

The chain couples TRBV21-1 to TRBJ2-7. TRBV21-1 is tagged as a pseudogene. This CDR3 contains 11 residues. The CDR3 DNA follows: TGTGCCAGCAGCAATAGGTCCGAGCAGTACTTC. Translated, it gives CASSNRSEQYF.

There are many counts of this clonotype. The chain employs TRBV6-1 and TRBJ2-3, with 9 bases identical to TRBD1. The trim removed 6 bases at V and 4 bases at J, leaving 11 bases unmatched. The CDR3 loop spans 16 amino acids. CDR1 is MNHNS and CDR2 is SASEGT in the germline V gene. The CDR3 protein is CASSVITGQGADTQYF. CDR3 bases: TGTGCCAGCAGCGTAATCACGGGACAGGGTGCAGATACGCAGTATTTT.

In this sample, this clonotype turned up a few times. The chain uses TRBV28 and TRBJ2-1; no clear D. CDR3 length: 13 amino acids. The germline V gene encodes CDR1 MDHEN and CDR2 SYDVKM. Trimming took off 5 bases at V and 7 bases at J, with 12 bases between the two ends. The CDR3 DNA reads as TGTGCCAGCAGTGAGGCGGTCCGTAATGAGCAGTTCTTC. This encodes CASSEAVRNEQFF.

This rearrangement joins TRBV24-1 to TRBJ2-5, with TRBD2 matching 13 bases. V shed 3 bases, J shed 2 bases, and the junction held 2 bases outside the gene matches. The CDR3 runs 16 residues. CDR1 and CDR2 (germline): KGHDR, SFDVKD. The CDR3: CATSDGTSGVQETQYF. In DNA, the CDR3 is TGTGCCACCAGTGATGGGACTAGCGGGGTACAAGAGACCCAGTACTTC.

The rearrangement joins TRBV20-1 to TRBJ2-2; D uncertain. Germline CDR1 and CDR2: DFQATT and SNEGSKA (reference sequence). The CDR3 totals 14 residues. The V end lost 0 bases, the J end lost 4 bases, and 9 bases lay between the germline ends. The CDR3 nucleotides read TGCAGTGCTAGAGAGACTTGGGGCACCGGGGAGCTGTTTTTT. Amino acids: CSARETWGTGELFF.

In its sample, this clonotype was seen many times. The chain carries TRBV7-2 and TRBJ2-7, with 8 positions matching TRBD1. CDR1 SGHTA and CDR2 FQGNSA come from the germline V gene. This CDR3 is built from 12 residues. V dropped 5 bases and J dropped 7; count of bases not matched to a gene: 4. CDR3 sequence reads: CASSGDRWEQYF. CDR3 nucleotide sequence: TGTGCCAGCAGCGGGGACAGGTGGGAGCAGTACTTC.

The chain joins TRBV5-1 to TRBJ2-7, with 9 bases fitting TRBD1. The junction had 7 bases not matched to a gene; V was cut back by 4 bases and J by 5 bases. The CDR3 covers 14 residues. The germline V gene has CDR1 SGHRS and CDR2 YFSETQ. The CDR3 nucleotides read TGCGCCAGCAGCGGACAGGGGCTACGCAACGAGCAGTACTTC. Translation: CASSGQGLRNEQYF.

The genes are TRBV29-1 and TRBJ2-1, with 9 bases that match TRBD2. This CDR3 contains 15 residues. Germline loops: CDR1 SQVTM, CDR2 ANQGSEA. V gave up 4 bases and J gave up 3 bases; unmatched junction bases: 7. DNA for the CDR3: TGCAGCGTTGTGGGGGCTAGCGGGGACTACAATGAGCAGTTCTTC. Protein product: CSVVGASGDYNEQFF.

This clonotype has at least ten counts. The chain joins TRBV20-1 to TRBJ1-4; maybe TRBD1 (5 bases). The ends were cut back, 2 bases at V and 5 bases at J, with 21 bases in the middle. In germline, CDR1 is DFQATT, CDR2 SNEGSKA (reference sequence). The length of the CDR3 is 17 residues. The CDR3 protein is CSARIPMEGRSNEKLFF. For the CDR3, the DNA is TGCAGTGCTAGAATCCCGATGGAGGGGCGGTCGAATGAAAAACTGTTTTTT.

This clonotype occurred a few times. This chain connects TRBV20-1 to TRBJ2-3; D is undetermined. Germline CDR1 reads DFQATT; CDR2 reads SNEGSKA (reference sequence). Trimming removed 5 bases from V and 7 bases from J, with 7 bases in between. The CDR3 has 10 residues. CDR3: CSAGHYTQYF. For the CDR3, the DNA is TGCAGTGCTGGTCACTATACGCAGTATTTT.